One T cell receptor (beta chain) is described in this entry. There is no known antigen for this receptor. Per-nucleotide qualities are absent, and no much larger clonotype sits a single base away. This sample is drawn from a study of identifying expanded T cells in peripheral blood (dated by TCRdb to about 2019). Concerning the study at large: Four technical replicates, made by sequencing separate aliquots from the same pool of genomic DNA, were compared pairwise. Overall results and qualifications from the work: Across all healthy-donor time intervals, the beta-binomial model significantly cut both the number of clones called differentially abundant and the false-positive rate. Variance in clone template counts between roughly two-week samples significantly increased with total template count across all healthy donors. The authors expected that over much longer intervals, such as months to years, biological variance in healthy repertoires might increase even further. Between technical replicates the binomial model flagged approximately 1.2 differentially abundant clones, whereas over about 2 weeks the binomial model flagged about 15 and over about four weeks around 19.

Here V drops 1 base and J drops 6 bases, and the junction holds 6 bases not matched to any gene. CDR1 and CDR2 (SGHRS, YFSETQ) derive from the germline V gene. Inclusive of the bounding cysteine and phenylalanine, the CDR3 is 15 residues long. Left in the record is the CDR3 DNA by itself, 45 bases read in frame from the first base. The immunoSEQ Assay, which relies on bias-controlled multiplex PCR amplification of genomic DNA, was used to profile TCRbeta CDR3 regions. Concerning the study's data processing: To quantify the absolute abundance of each unique TCRbeta CDR3 region, the sequences were collapsed and filtered. Differential abundance was tested with two models: a binomial (Fisher-equivalent) model and a beta-binomial model that adds time-dependent variance fitted from healthy donors. Clones with fewer than 5 combined templates were removed, and a clone was called differentially abundant if the clone's Benjamini-Hochberg FDR was below 0.01. In the beta-binomial model, variance was expressed as a function of the total template count across the two samples, in the form v = (b*log(k)+a)^2. The table was pulled from immuneACCESS by TCRdb, which kept in-frame rearrangements only. Such tables lose some clones; where checked, under half of the loss comes from unresolved V genes, and the rest has no known cause. That table furnishes V, J and clone size, whereas the DNA furnished D and trimming. Present in this sample are some 75,000 clones, about nine tenths of which were seen just once. Clones ranked in the top ten supply roughly 3% of the sample.

During the collection period, no infections or other immune events were recorded for the healthy donors. Healthy-donor blood repertoires served as a training cohort to calibrate time-dependent variance in a beta-binomial model of T-cell clone differential abundance. There were 10 healthy donors in the training cohort, of whom 3 were female and 7 were male. The donors were between roughly 29 and 65 years old, with an average age of roughly 41 years. Whole blood, obtained from a commercial supplier, was collected from each healthy donor at three time points spaced approximately two weeks apart. For immunosequencing, genomic DNA was extracted from unsorted whole blood.

The chain uses TRBV5-1 and TRBJ2-7; the central 11 bases match TRBD1. Material for sequencing was blood. This clonotype originated in a person between 18 and 75 years old in good health. The CDR3 here reads CASSLLAGQGGEQYF. The DNA sequence is TGCGCCAGCAGCTTGCTTGCGGGACAGGGGGGCGAGCAGTACTTC.